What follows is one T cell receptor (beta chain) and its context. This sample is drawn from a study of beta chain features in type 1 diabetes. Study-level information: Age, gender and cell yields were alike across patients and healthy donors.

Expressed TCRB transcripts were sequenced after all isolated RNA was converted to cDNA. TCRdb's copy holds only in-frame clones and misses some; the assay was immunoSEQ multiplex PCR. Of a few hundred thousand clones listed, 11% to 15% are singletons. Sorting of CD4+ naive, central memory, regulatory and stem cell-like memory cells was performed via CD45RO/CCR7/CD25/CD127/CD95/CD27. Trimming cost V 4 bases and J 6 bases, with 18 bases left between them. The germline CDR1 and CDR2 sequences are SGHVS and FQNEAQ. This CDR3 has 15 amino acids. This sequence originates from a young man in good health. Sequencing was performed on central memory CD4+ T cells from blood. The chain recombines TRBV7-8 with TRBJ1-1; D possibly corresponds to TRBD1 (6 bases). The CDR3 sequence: CASSSRPTGTAEAFF. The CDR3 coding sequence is TGTGCCAGCAGCTCAAGACCAACAGGGACCGCTGAAGCTTTCTTT.